This TCR beta chain is drawn from a study of blood T cell repertoires in COVID-19 (dated by TCRdb to 2020 to 2021). Study-level background: Collaborator samples came from the United States, Italy and Spain and covered acute and convalescent phases of COVID-19. The material from the prospective study consisted of cDNA or gDNA derived from T cells, B-cell-depleted T cells, or PBMCs. Deeply sampled blood TCRbeta repertoires from subjects exposed to, actively infected with, or recovered from COVID-19 were included in the dataset. The repertoires were released in a freely available public database meant as a resource for research on the immune response to SARS-CoV-2. Samples were obtained from the ongoing ImmuneRACE study (first 160 participants) and from roughly 1,300 subjects provided by 6 global collaborators. Nearly every sample came with metadata listing a de-identified subject ID, COVID-19 status, age in years and sex. Where HLA class I and class II types were available, the types were taken from metadata supplied by the sample provider, not from assay-based typing. On the study overall, not on this receptor specifically: How much clinical and demographic metadata was included differed by source and by participant, and the metadata was provided uncurated.

Details on this clone: It has no known antigen specificity. No base quality values were provided; no much bigger clone lies one nucleotide off.

The collaborating institutions used their own protocols to collect whole blood in K2EDTA tubes. For TCRbeta analysis, collaborators shipped samples in one of three forms: frozen whole blood, isolated PBMCs, or DNA extracted from either of those sample types. TCRbeta CDR3 regions were amplified from genomic DNA using the immunoSEQ Assay, a bias-controlled multiplex PCR. As for the authors' bioinformatics: The number of nucleated cells in each sample was estimated from the amplification of reference gene primers within the assay. To quantify the absolute abundance of each unique TCRbeta CDR3 rearrangement, sequence reads were collapsed and filtered. For each sample, productive Simpson clonality was calculated as the square root of Simpson's diversity index over productive rearrangements. TCRdb holds this immuneACCESS table with in-frame rearrangements only. Some clones are missing; in checked studies, unresolved V genes explain under half, and the rest has no known cause. For V, J and clone size, that table is used; D and trimming come from the DNA. The sample table records some 200,000 clones; more than 70% of these occur just once. The ten largest clones capture roughly 2.6% of the sample.

V is cut by 3 bases and J by 2 bases, and the space between the germline ends is 4 bases. CDR1 SNHLY and CDR2 FYNNEI were looked up in the germline V gene. The CDR3 contains 12 residues, cysteine and phenylalanine counted. The only DNA kept is the CDR3, 36 bases in frame from the first base. The clonotype comes from a man in his forties or fifties with active or convalescent COVID-19. The material sequenced was peripheral blood. The V gene is TRBV2 and the J gene is TRBJ1-2, with no reliable assignment of the D segment. The CDR3 amino acid sequence is: CASSEENYGYTF. The nucleotide sequence is given as TGTGCCAGCAGTGAGGAGAACTATGGCTACACCTTC.